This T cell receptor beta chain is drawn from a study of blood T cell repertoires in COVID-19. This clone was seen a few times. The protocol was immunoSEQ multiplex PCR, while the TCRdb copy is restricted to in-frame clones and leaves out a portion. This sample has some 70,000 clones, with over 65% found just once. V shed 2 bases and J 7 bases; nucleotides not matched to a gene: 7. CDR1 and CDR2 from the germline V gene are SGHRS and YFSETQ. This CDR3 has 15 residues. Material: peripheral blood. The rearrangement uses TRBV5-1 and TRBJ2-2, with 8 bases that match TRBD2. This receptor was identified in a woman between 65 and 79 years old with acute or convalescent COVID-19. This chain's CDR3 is CASSFNSGNDGELFF. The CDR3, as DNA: TGCGCCAGCAGCTTCAATAGCGGGAATGACGGGGAGCTGTTTTTT.